These 4 T cell receptor beta chains were all obtained from the same sample, sequenced in a study of identical twins. Each CDR3 protein is one row after TCRdb ran MiXCR on the 5' RACE reads. The table shows a few hundred thousand distinct CDR3 sequences, with around 18% occurring only once. Sequenced: naive T cells sorted from blood. The receptors derive from a man in his fifties in good health.

The chain recombines TRBV4-3 with TRBJ2-7; 7 bases line up with TRBD1. Per germline, CDR1 LGHNA and CDR2 YSLEER. This CDR3 comprises 15 residues. V was pared by 2 bases and J by 1 base, with 5 bases of the junction left unmatched. CDR3 region: CASSQLGQSSYEQYF. CDR3 sequence (DNA): TGCGCCAGCAGCCAATTGGGACAGTCTTCCTACGAGCAGTACTTC.

The sample holds a few counts of this clonotype. V gene TRBV10-3 combines with J gene TRBJ2-7; no firm D call. The CDR3 sequence is 13 residues long. V was cut by 2 bases and J by 6 bases, with 11 bases left in between. Germline CDR1 is ENHRY and CDR2 is SYGVKD. CDR3 amino acids: CAISERKASEQYF. The CDR3 nucleotides are TGTGCCATCAGTGAGAGAAAGGCTAGCGAGCAGTACTTC.

The V call is TRBV6-1, the J call TRBJ2-5; 9 nucleotides align to TRBD2. The J call could be wrong; TRBJ2-1 is a better fit for the DNA end. The V gene's germline CDR1 is MNHNS and CDR2 SASEGT. CDR3 size: 16 residues. For the CDR3, the DNA is TGTGCCAGCAGTCTTAATAGCGGGAGTCGCCAAGAGACCCAGTTCTTC. Its protein product is CASSLNSGSRQETQFF.

The gene calls are TRBV6-1 and TRBJ2-2; 14 nucleotides agree with TRBD2. V shed 7 bases and J 1 base; nucleotides not matched to a gene: 2. This CDR3 contains 16 residues. Germline V gene data show CDR1 as MNHNS and CDR2 as SASEGT. The CDR3 here is CASTTSGGGNTGELFF. CDR3 coding DNA: TGTGCCAGCACGACTAGCGGGGGGGGGAACACCGGGGAGCTGTTTTTT.